These T cell receptor beta chains were read from a single sample in a study of blood T cell repertoires in COVID-19. The data were produced by immunoSEQ multiplex PCR, yet TCRdb's version contains in-frame clones alone and is incomplete. The data show 130,000 to 150,000 clones, around 87% seen once. The sequenced material came from peripheral blood. These receptors all come from a man younger than 35 with COVID-19, enrolled during active disease. CDR3s include the opening cysteine and the closing phenylalanine or tryptophan. A D gene is named only where the DNA matches it firmly. Size tells how often a clone was seen (once, few, many) or the class of an expanded clone, and some rows leave it out.

TRBV29-1	-	TRBJ2-3	-	CSVRPSTDTQYF	TGCAGCGTGAGGCCGAGCACAGATACGCAGTATTTT
TRBV3-1/TRBV3-2	-	TRBJ1-4	TRBD1	CASSQGLSTGAINEKLLF	TGTGCCAGCAGCCAAGGCCTATCTACAGGGGCGATTAATGAAAAACTGCTTTTT
TRBV6-2/TRBV6-3	-	TRBJ1-1	-	CASSYGPGTEAFF	TGTGCCAGCAGTTATGGCCCCGGGACTGAAGCTTTCTTT
TRBV12-3/TRBV12-4	-	TRBJ2-3	-	CASSTGTTDTQYF	TGTGCCAGCAGCACCGGGACAACAGATACGCAGTATTTT
TRBV5-5	few	TRBJ1-1	TRBD1	CASSQWTGGGTEAFF	TGTGCCAGCAGCCAATGGACAGGGGGAGGCACTGAAGCTTTCTTT
TRBV7-9	-	TRBJ1-4	-	CASSLGGRGEKLLF	TGTGCCAGCTCGTTGGGAGGCCGGGGTGAAAAACTGCTTTTT
TRBV4-1	-	TRBJ2-1	TRBD2	CASSQGELAVYNEQFF	TGCGCCAGCAGCCAAGGAGAACTAGCGGTCTACAATGAGCAGTTCTTC
TRBV4-3	-	TRBJ2-6	TRBD1	CASSQDEGASSGANVLTF	TGCGCCAGCAGCCAAGATGAGGGGGCGTCCTCTGGGGCCAACGTCCTGACTTTC
TRBV4-1	once	TRBJ2-2	TRBD2	CASSGGANTGELFF	TGCGCCAGCTCGGGGGGAGCCAACACCGGGGAGCTGTTTTTT
TRBV5-1	-	TRBJ1-5	-	CASSLDSSAQPQHF	TGCGCCAGCAGCTTGGATAGCTCGGCTCAGCCCCAGCATTTT
TRBV28	-	TRBJ2-1	TRBD2	CASSYRRGTSVYNEQFF	TGTGCCAGCAGTTACAGGAGGGGGACTAGCGTCTACAATGAGCAGTTCTTC
TRBV5-1	-	TRBJ1-1	TRBD1	CASSLSGQGHTEAFF	TGCGCCAGCAGCTTGTCGGGACAGGGTCACACTGAAGCTTTCTTT
TRBV30	-	TRBJ2-1	-	CAGGGGTGNEQFF	TGTGCCGGAGGGGGGGGGACTGGGAATGAGCAGTTCTTC
TRBV11-2	-	TRBJ2-2	-	CASSLGSRARNTGELFF	TGTGCCAGCAGCCTAGGGTCGCGGGCGAGGAACACCGGGGAGCTGTTTTTT
TRBV13	-	TRBJ2-7	TRBD2	CASSPQLAGGDEQYF	TGTGCCAGCAGCCCTCAACTAGCGGGGGGGGACGAGCAGTACTTC
TRBV18	-	TRBJ2-7	-	CASSPALEVIYEQYF	TGTGCCAGCTCACCAGCTTTGGAGGTGATTTACGAGCAGTACTTC
TRBV27	-	TRBJ1-6	TRBD1	CASSRGQGYNSPLHF	TGTGCCAGCAGCAGGGGACAGGGCTATAATTCACCCCTCCACTTT
TRBV14	-	TRBJ2-2	TRBD1	CASSQDRGQNTGELFF	TGTGCCAGCAGCCAAGACAGGGGGCAGAACACCGGGGAGCTGTTTTTT
TRBV28	-	TRBJ1-2	TRBD1	CASSFQGGYGYTF	TGTGCCAGCAGTTTCCAGGGGGGTTATGGCTACACCTTC
TRBV12-3/TRBV12-4	-	TRBJ1-1	-	CASSFRVNTEAFF	TGTGCCAGCAGTTTCAGGGTGAACACTGAAGCTTTCTTT
TRBV4-3	-	TRBJ2-1	TRBD2	CASSQEGLAPYNEQFF	TGCGCCAGCAGCCAAGAAGGACTAGCGCCTTACAATGAGCAGTTCTTC
TRBV5-4	-	TRBJ1-4	-	CASSSPRGGNEKLLF	TGTGCCAGCAGCTCTCCCCGGGGGGGAAATGAAAAACTGCTTTTT
TRBV3-1/TRBV3-2	-	TRBJ2-3	-	CASSQSSSHLLGTDTQYF	TGTGCCAGCAGCCAATCTTCTAGTCACCTCCTCGGCACAGATACGCAGTATTTT
TRBV6-6	medium-sized	TRBJ2-2	-	CASSPDRVPWDTGELFF	TGTGCCAGCAGTCCCGACCGGGTCCCTTGGGACACCGGGGAGCTGTTTTTT
TRBV5-6	-	TRBJ2-5	-	CASSLRGIEWETQYF	TGTGCCAGCAGCTTGAGGGGTATAGAATGGGAGACCCAGTACTTC
TRBV29-1	-	TRBJ2-3	TRBD1	CSVRQGGTDTQYF	TGCAGCGTTCGCCAGGGGGGCACAGATACGCAGTATTTT
TRBV25-1	-	TRBJ2-6	-	CASSEFAGQAANVLTF	TGTGCCAGCAGTGAATTCGCAGGGCAGGCGGCCAACGTCCTGACTTTC